This TCR beta chain comes out of a study of T cells in Graves' hyperthyroidism and ophthalmopathy. Study observations and caveats: Blood also showed most of the thyroid clonotypes that were expanded above 0.001.

RNA transcripts yielded amplified TCR beta CDR3 regions. The HTBI set primed first-round TCR CDR3 RT-PCR. MiXCR, applied by TCRdb to the multiplex PCR reads, yields one record per CDR3 protein. The top ten clones hold about an eighth of a sample with hundreds of thousands of distinct CDR3 sequences, roughly 14% of them seen once. Trimming took off 0 bases at V and 1 base at J, with 19 bases between the two ends. Germline V CDR1 and CDR2: LGHDT, YNNKEL (reference sequence). The CDR3 sequence is 18 residues long. This clonotype showed up many times. Its antigen is currently unknown. The V gene is TRBV3-1, the J gene TRBJ2-7, with D possibly TRBD2 on 7 matching bases. The sequence derives from a woman between 50 and 59 years old with Graves' ophthalmopathy. The specimen was blood. CDR3 DNA sequence: TGTGCCAGCAGCCAAGATAAGTCATGGACAGCGGGGTCCTACGAGCAGTACTTC. Translated, it gives CASSQDKSWTAGSYEQYF.